The present entry profiles one T cell receptor (beta chain) with its context. Patients at the Seattle site were enrolled during active infection and followed longitudinally. The sample comes from a study of blood T cell repertoires in COVID-19. Study in general: Samples came from the United States, Italy and Spain, spanning acute and convalescent COVID-19.

The CDR3 extends over 15 amino acids. In germline, CDR1 is MNHEY, CDR2 SMNVEV (reference sequence). The ends were cut back, 3 bases at V and 1 base at J, with 7 bases in the middle. Assay used: immunoSEQ multiplex PCR; TCRdb lists only in-frame clones, some missing. The data show 70,000 to 100,000 clones, with roughly nine tenths seen just once and roughly 2.5% held by the top ten. Source material: peripheral blood. This receptor was taken from a man aged 50 to 59 with COVID-19, enrolled during active disease. The rearrangement joins TRBV27 to TRBJ1-6; D call uncertain. Here the CDR3 reads CASSFGLSYNSPLHF. CDR3 DNA: TGTGCCAGCAGTTTTGGCCTGTCCTATAATTCACCCCTCCACTTT.